Reported below is one T cell receptor beta chain. This clone showed up just a few times. This receptor's antigen is unknown. Base-call qualities are not available, and no considerably larger clone is one nucleotide away. Libraries were built with the immunoSEQ multiplex PCR assay. For TCR sequencing, RNA was extracted from every sample and reverse transcribed into cDNA to serve as template. SuperScript III was used for first-strand cDNA synthesis, primed with a 2:1 mix of oligo-dT and random hexamers. A synthetic immune receptor repertoire was used to gauge amplification bias, and whatever bias remained was removed computationally. As for how the authors treated the data: Raw reads were preprocessed to remove errors, and CDR3 was defined according to IMGT conventions as the region from the conserved cysteine to phenylalanine. Clonality was computed by normalizing Shannon entropy by log2 of the number of productive unique TCRs and subtracting the result from 1. Scalp TCRbeta sequences were cross-referenced with sorted blood CD4 and CD8 repertoires so that the CD4 or CD8 identity of scalp clones could be inferred. TCRdb carries this immuneACCESS record with in-frame sequences only. Its versions omit some clonotypes, under half of them owing to an unresolved V gene in the studies checked, with the rest unexplained. Clone size and V and J calls were adopted from that table, with D and trimming inferred from the DNA. Recorded for this sample are about 250,000 clones; under 80% of them occurred a single time. The ten largest account for 0.95% to 1.5% of the sample.

The germline V end is reduced by 6 bases and the J end by 4 bases; junction bases left unmatched: 9. Per the germline V gene (reference sequence), MNHNY is the CDR1 and SVGAGI is the CDR2. The CDR3 goes from the cysteine to the phenylalanine over 14 residues. The retained sequence is limited to the CDR3, 42 bases, with the frame set at the first base. These data are taken from a study of CD8+ T cells in alopecia areata (dated by TCRdb to 2017 to 2018). Looking at the study overall: The treated patients took part in an open-label pilot trial in which moderate-to-severe alopecia areata was treated with oral tofacitinib at 5 to 10 mg twice daily. The RNA source kit depended on sample type: the PAXgene miRNA kit for fixed scalp, the miRNeasy kit for PBMCs, and the RNeasy kit for mouse skin. Tofacitinib was administered for 6 to 18 months, and 6 months of follow-up off drug were then conducted to assess delayed response and recurrence. Scalp clonality was compared across normal scalp (n=4), patchy alopecia areata scalp (n=8), and alopecia totalis/universalis scalp (n=8). On the human side, TCRbeta sequencing was run on scalp tissue and on sorted CD4+ and CD8+ peripheral blood T cells from healthy controls and from alopecia areata patients with either patchy or totalis/universalis disease. High-throughput TCRbeta sequencing was used to examine T cell clonal expansion in alopecia areata in both the C3H/HeJ mouse model and human patients. Biopsies were taken from tofacitinib-treated patients at baseline and again at 4 and 24 weeks into treatment, and several of those patients also had a later scalp biopsy. TCRbeta CDR3 regions were amplified by immunoSEQ multiplex PCR with 35 Vbeta forward and 13 Jbeta reverse primers.

This specimen's time point label, per the study, means: baseline before oral tofacitinib. Lesional scalp punch biopsies and peripheral blood were collected from alopecia areata patients. PBMCs were isolated by density centrifugation and stained for CD3, CD4 and CD8, and CD4+ and CD8+ T cells were sorted on a FACSAria. Here is what the overall study found, with its caveats: Lesional scalp, especially in alopecia totalis/universalis, showed higher clonality and more expanded CD8+ clones than normal scalp, suggesting antigenic drive. Unlike mouse skin, where gammadelta T cells dominate, normal human skin contains resident alphabeta T cells that get sequenced too, which complicates analysis of the scalp TCR repertoire. Compared with mice, TCR sequences shared between patients were less clear, possibly partly because of HLA diversity across the patient population.

This TCR was recovered from a human donor with alopecia areata. This chain is built from TRBV6-6 and TRBJ2-7, and 7 bases in between align with TRBD1. The sequenced sample was CD4+ T cells sorted from blood, obtained at week 0. Here the CDR3 is given as CASSPTGKTYEQYF. The bases are TGTGCCAGCAGCCCGACAGGGAAAACATACGAGCAGTACTTC.